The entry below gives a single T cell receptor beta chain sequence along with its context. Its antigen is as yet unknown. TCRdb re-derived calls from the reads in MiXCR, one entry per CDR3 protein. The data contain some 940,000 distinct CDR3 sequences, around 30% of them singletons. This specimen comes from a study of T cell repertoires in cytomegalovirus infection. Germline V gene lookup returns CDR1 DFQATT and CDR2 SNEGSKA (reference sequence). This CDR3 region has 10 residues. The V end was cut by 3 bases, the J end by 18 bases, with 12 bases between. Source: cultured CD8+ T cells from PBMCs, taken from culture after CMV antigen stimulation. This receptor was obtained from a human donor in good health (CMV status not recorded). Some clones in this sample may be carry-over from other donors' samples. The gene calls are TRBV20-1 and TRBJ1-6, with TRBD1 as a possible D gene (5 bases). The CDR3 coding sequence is TGCAGTGCTAGGACAGAGGCGGCCCACTTT. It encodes CSARTEAAHF.